This T cell receptor (beta chain) was captured in a study of T cells expressing NK-cell markers. Study at large: Within the sequenced cohort of eight donors, seven exhibited HCMV seropositivity and one was seronegative. Study findings and constraints: Dominant NKG2C+ clonotype frequencies of 1.0-7.0% of CD8+ T cells were measured in six or seven donors.

The germline V gene encodes CDR1 SGHRS and CDR2 YFSETQ. The CDR3 sequence is 15 residues long. A remark on this clonotype: What it binds is unknown.

TCRdb re-called the 5' RACE reads, yielding one record per CDR3 amino acid sequence without DNA. The clone table shows about 140,000 distinct CDR3 sequences, with the ten largest holding 10% to 15%. Sequencing was done on a sample of blood T cells: a sorted CD56 or NKG2C T cell subset, CD4+ or CD8+ T cells, or bulk PBMC T cells (not recorded which). The chain carries TRBV5-1 and TRBJ2-3; the TCRdb D gene call, TRBD1, has no DNA to confirm it. The source of this sequence is a man aged 18-30 years in good health. The CDR3 spells CASTWDRYSTDTQYF.